The 27 T cell receptor beta chains below all came from one sample that was sequenced in a study of control samples from healthy donors and cancer patients. Clones were sequenced by immunoSEQ multiplex PCR, and TCRdb holds only the in-frame ones, with some missing. The repertoire consists of about 120,000 clones, with 88% occurring once and the leading ten covering less than 3.5%. Specimen: blood. Receptors were obtained from a man between 40 and 49 years old in good health.

This clone was observed once. The CDR3 region has the DNA TGCGCCAGCAACCGGGGGCAGGGCAGCACAGATACGCAGTATTTT. Translation gives CASNRGQGSTDTQYF. The V gene is TRBV4-1, the J gene TRBJ2-3; D may match TRBD1 or TRBD2 (6 bases each). The CDR3 consists of 15 residues. CDR1 MGHRA and CDR2 YSYEKL come from the germline V gene. The V end lost 7 bases, the J end lost 0 bases, and 14 bases lay between the germline ends.

Only one count was recorded for this clone. V usage is TRBV6-5 and J usage is TRBJ1-5; D unclear. CDR1 and CDR2 from the germline V gene are MNHEY and SVGAGI. CDR3 size: 14 residues. Trimming took off 7 bases at V and 2 bases at J, with 12 bases between the two ends. The CDR3 DNA follows: TGTGCCAGCAATGACTCCGGCGGCAATCAGCCCCAGCATTTT. The encoded protein is CASNDSGGNQPQHF.

The rearrangement uses TRBV11-3 and TRBJ2-2; no firm D call. Trimming left V 2 bases short and J 7 bases short, with 2 bases between. This CDR3 is built from 11 residues. Germline CDR1 reads SGHNT; CDR2 reads YENEEA. CDR3: CASSLHGELFF. The CDR3 DNA reads as TGTGCCAGCAGCTTACACGGGGAGCTGTTTTTT.

The V call is TRBV5-4, the J call TRBJ1-2; TRBD1 is a possible D gene (6 bases). Trimming took 1 base from V and 6 from J, leaving 10 bases between them. The CDR3 totals 13 residues. CDR1 is SGHNT and CDR2 is YYREEE in the germline V gene (reference sequence). DNA for the CDR3: TGTGCCAGCAGCTTGCCCAACAGGGATGGCTACACCTTC. Translation gives CASSLPNRDGYTF.

The rearrangement joins TRBV7-6 to TRBJ1-5; no definite D call. Between the trimmed V and J ends, which lost 5 bases and 3 bases, there was a span of 8 bases. Germline values: CDR1 SGHVS, CDR2 FNYEAQ. The CDR3 extends over 13 amino acids. CDR3 amino acids: CASSPQPNQPQHF. DNA for the CDR3: TGTGCCAGCAGCCCACAGCCCAATCAGCCCCAGCATTTT.

The J gene is TRBJ1-4, the V gene TRBV13; D may be TRBD1 (6 bases). The CDR3 is made up of 15 amino acids. V was clipped by 5 bases and J by 7 bases, with 17 bases between them. Germline V gene sequence: CDR1 PRHDT, CDR2 FYEKMQ (reference sequence). CDR3 DNA sequence: TGTGCCAGCAGCCGACAGGTAACGGGAGGTGAAAAACTGTTTTTT. Protein sequence: CASSRQVTGGEKLFF. Combining the CDR3 with reference TRBV13 and TRBJ1-4 gives the whole variable domain AAGVIQSPRHLIKEKRETATLKCYPIPRHDTVYWYQQGPGQDPQFLISFYEKMQSDKGSIPDRFSAQQFSDYHSELNMSSLELGDSALYFCASSRQVTGGEKLFFGSGTQLSVL.

The rearrangement joins TRBV18 to TRBJ2-3; 10 bases map to TRBD2. The ends lost 6 bases at V and 0 bases at J; junction bases unmatched: 6. CDR1 is KGHSH, CDR2 LQKENI, per germline. This CDR3 contains 16 residues. The CDR3: CASSSGAGGSTDTQYF. The CDR3 DNA is TGTGCCAGCTCCTCGGGAGCGGGAGGGAGCACAGATACGCAGTATTTT.

The chain employs TRBV28 and TRBJ1-2; D may be TRBD1 (6 bases). Germline-derived CDR1 and CDR2 are MDHEN and SYDVKM. V lost 7 bases and J 4 bases, leaving 13 bases between the germline ends. CDR3 length equals 13 residues. The CDR3 sequence is CASNEGEIYGYTF. The DNA for the CDR3 is TGTGCCAGCAATGAGGGGGAAATCTATGGCTACACCTTC.

The gene calls are TRBV11-3 and TRBJ2-3; D might be TRBD2 (5 bases). Germline-derived CDR1 and CDR2 are SGHNT and YENEEA. V was trimmed by 1 base and J by 4 bases, leaving 15 bases between them. The CDR3 length is 16 residues. This CDR3 is CASSLGQRGRADTQYF. The DNA for the CDR3 is TGTGCCAGCAGCTTAGGCCAGCGCGGGCGCGCAGATACGCAGTATTTT. Filled out from reference TRBV11-3 and TRBJ2-3, the complete variable domain reads EAGVVQSPRYKIIEKKQPVAFWCNPISGHNTLYWYLQNLGQGPELLIRYENEEAVDDSQLPKDRFSAERLKGVDSTLKIQPAELGDSAVYLCASSLGQRGRADTQYFGPGTRLTVL.

The rearrangement links TRBV10-2 to TRBJ1-2; TRBD1 matches at 8 bases. The CDR3 covers 15 residues. Trimming took 3 bases from V and 6 from J; bases not matched to a gene: 9. CDR1 is WSHSY and CDR2 is SAAADI in the germline V gene. The CDR3 reads CASSDVGQGNHGYTF. The DNA for the CDR3 is TGCGCCAGCAGTGATGTCGGACAGGGAAACCATGGCTACACCTTC.

J is TRBJ1-5 and V is TRBV12-3 or TRBV12-4; no clear D. The CDR3 runs to 12 residues. Trimming cost V 5 bases and J 3 bases, with 5 bases left between them. The chain's CDR3 is CASSLPNQPQHF. The CDR3 coding sequence is TGTGCCAGCAGTCTCCCCAATCAGCCCCAGCATTTT.

V gene TRBV5-1 combines with J gene TRBJ1-1, with D possibly TRBD1 on 5 matching bases. From germline, CDR1 is SGHRS and CDR2 YFSETQ. CDR3 length: 13 amino acids. Trimming removed 4 bases from V and 0 bases from J, with 7 bases in between. In DNA, the CDR3 is TGCGCCAGCAGCGAGGACATGAACACTGAAGCTTTCTTT. It encodes CASSEDMNTEAFF.

V usage is TRBV18 and J usage is TRBJ1-3; D unresolved. Germline CDR1 and CDR2: KGHSH and LQKENI. This CDR3 has 16 residues. V was cut by 5 bases and J by 0 bases, with 14 bases left in between. The DNA of the CDR3 is TGTGCCAGCTCAACAAAAGTAGGTCCCTCTGGAAACACCATATATTTT. The encoded protein is CASSTKVGPSGNTIYF.

The chain links TRBV4-3 to TRBJ2-7; D is perhaps TRBD1 or TRBD2 (6 bases each). V shed 3 bases and J shed 3 bases, with 15 bases lying between them. This CDR3 comprises 15 residues. The germline gives CDR1 LGHNA, CDR2 YSLEER. The CDR3: CASSHLGGGIYEQYF. The CDR3 coding sequence is TGCGCCAGCAGCCACCTCGGAGGGGGAATCTACGAGCAGTACTTC.

The chain carries TRBV30 and TRBJ1-1, with D unclear. Germline-derived CDR1 and CDR2 are GTSNPN and SVGIG (reference sequence). This CDR3 spans 12 amino acids. The ends were cut back, 0 bases at V and 1 base at J, with 3 bases in the middle. CDR3 sequence: CAWSVGNTEAFF. The DNA of the CDR3 is TGTGCCTGGAGTGTAGGGAACACTGAAGCTTTCTTT.

Comments on this clone: Distinct nucleotide sequences in the sample also encode this CDR3. The V gene is TRBV18, the J gene TRBJ2-5; 7 nucleotides match TRBD2. The V and J ends lost 3 bases and 2 bases, in that order; junction bases with no gene match: 0. Germline values: CDR1 KGHSH, CDR2 LQKENI. This CDR3 has 13 residues. DNA of the CDR3: TGTGCCAGCTCACCGGGACTACAAGAGACCCAGTACTTC. As protein: CASSPGLQETQYF.

This chain uses TRBV4-3 with TRBJ1-3; the D gene is possibly TRBD1 (5 bases). CDR3 length: 12 residues. V lost 8 bases and J 4 bases, leaving 9 bases between the germline ends. Germline CDR1 is LGHNA and CDR2 is YSLEER. The CDR3 nucleotides are TGCGCCAGCCTCGGGGCCGGAAACACCATATATTTT. Amino acid sequence: CASLGAGNTIYF.

The genes are TRBV20-1 and TRBJ2-1, with 9 positions matching TRBD2. This CDR3 spans 15 amino acids. V lost 3 bases to trimming and J lost 6 bases; unmatched junction nucleotides: 9. Germline assignment: CDR1 DFQATT and CDR2 SNEGSKA (reference sequence). For the CDR3, the DNA is TGCAGTGCTAGTGATCGCGGGGGGGCCTCCAATGAGCAGTTCTTC. As protein: CSASDRGGASNEQFF.

The chain carries TRBV6-6 and TRBJ2-7; D might be TRBD1 or TRBD2, each matching 5 bases. This CDR3 region has 16 residues. Trimming pared 5 bases from V and 0 bases from J, leaving 17 bases between. Germline-derived CDR1 and CDR2 are MNHNY and SVGAGI (reference sequence). CDR3 in DNA: TGTGCCAGCAGTCCCCAGGTCGGGGCCAGCTCCTACGAGCAGTACTTC. Residues: CASSPQVGASSYEQYF.

The V gene is TRBV10-3, the J gene TRBJ1-1, with unresolved D. The V and J ends lost 7 bases and 1 base respectively, with 13 bases between them. CDR3 length equals 14 residues. Per the germline V gene, CDR1 is ENHRY and CDR2 is SYGVKD. The CDR3 spells CAITRRRGNTEAFF. CDR3 DNA: TGTGCCATCACTCGGCGACGAGGGAACACTGAAGCTTTCTTT.

The chain is built from TRBV4-3 and TRBJ2-3; the match to TRBD2 covers 8 bases. V shed 5 bases and J 0 bases; nucleotides not matched to a gene: 7. The CDR3 runs to 16 residues. The V gene's germline CDR1 is LGHNA and CDR2 YSLEER. The CDR3 coding sequence is TGCGCCAGCAGCGACGCGACTAGCGCAAGCACAGATACGCAGTATTTT. It yields the protein CASSDATSASTDTQYF.

J is TRBJ2-7 and V is TRBV25-1; 8 nucleotides agree with TRBD1. CDR3 size: 17 residues. The trim removed 2 bases at V and 6 bases at J, leaving 15 bases unmatched. CDR1 and CDR2 from the germline V gene are MGHDK and SYGVNS. CDR3 sequence: CASSEINTGQGASEQYF. The CDR3 nucleotides are TGTGCCAGCAGTGAAATCAATACCGGGCAGGGGGCGAGCGAGCAGTACTTC.

The V and J genes are TRBV10-2 and TRBJ1-4; D gene unclear. Germline CDR1 and CDR2: WSHSY and SAAADI. The CDR3 length is 16 residues. V was clipped by 4 bases and J by 2 bases, with 14 bases between them. CDR3 amino acids: CASSVKGLRTNEKLFF. The CDR3 bases are TGCGCCAGCAGTGTAAAGGGATTGCGGACTAATGAAAAACTGTTTTTT.

The chain uses TRBV18 and TRBJ1-1; D is undetermined. V lost 3 bases to trimming and J lost 1 base, with 6 bases between them. Germline CDR1 is KGHSH and CDR2 is LQKENI. CDR3 length: 13 amino acids. The CDR3 sequence is CASSPVQNTEAFF. The DNA of the CDR3 is TGTGCCAGCTCACCGGTCCAGAACACTGAAGCTTTCTTT.

The CDR3 coding sequence is TGTGCCAGCAGTGAACGGGGGCGGAACACCGGGGAGCTGTTTTTT. It yields the protein CASSERGRNTGELFF. The rearrangement links TRBV2 to TRBJ2-2; tentatively, D is TRBD1 or TRBD2 (6 bases each). The V gene lost 2 bases and the J gene lost 1 base, with 8 bases spanning the gap. The germline V gene encodes CDR1 SNHLY and CDR2 FYNNEI. The CDR3 runs to 15 residues.

The CDR3 region is CSVGEGAALGYTF. The CDR3 DNA is TGCAGCGTTGGTGAGGGGGCGGCACTCGGCTACACCTTC. The rearrangement links TRBV29-1 to TRBJ1-2, with 7 bases aligning to TRBD1. The CDR3 covers 13 residues. Per germline, CDR1 SQVTM and CDR2 ANQGSEA. With 4 bases clipped from V and 8 bases from J, the junction kept 10 bases outside the gene matches.

The genes are TRBV4-3 and TRBJ2-6; D is perhaps TRBD2 (5 bases). From germline, CDR1 is LGHNA and CDR2 YSLEER. Trimming shortened V by 0 bases and J by 1 base, and 25 bases separated the two germline ends. The CDR3 consists of 22 residues. Here the CDR3 DNA reads TGCGCCAGCAGCCAAGAAGTGTTCGGGGAGACTGTAGGCTCTTCTGGGGCCAACGTCCTGACTTTC. This codes for CASSQEVFGETVGSSGANVLTF.